Reported below is one TCR beta chain. This sample is drawn from a study of blood T cell repertoires in COVID-19. On the study more broadly: COVID-19 samples, acute and convalescent, were from the United States, Italy and Spain.

The junction had 6 bases not matched to a gene; V was cut back by 1 base and J by 5 bases. This CDR3 contains 15 residues. From germline, CDR1 is LNHDA and CDR2 SQIVND (reference sequence). Sequencing used immunoSEQ multiplex PCR; TCRdb keeps in-frame clones, though not all of them. Of 200,000 or so clones in the sample, roughly 90% are singletons; the top ten hold approximately 5.6%. Sequences were obtained from peripheral blood. This chain links TRBV19 with TRBJ2-3; 7 bases fit TRBD1. This sequence originates from a woman in her 40s who had recovered from COVID-19. CDR3 region: CASSIGTGVIDTQYF. The CDR3 region has the DNA TGTGCCAGTAGTATAGGCACAGGGGTTATAGATACGCAGTATTTT.